This TCR beta chain was documented in a study of blood T cell repertoires in COVID-19 (dated by TCRdb to 2019 to 2021). Study-level background: The collaborator samples originated in the United States, Italy and Spain and spanned the acute and convalescent phases of COVID-19. A freely available public database, intended as a resource for researchers studying the immune response to SARS-CoV-2, is where the repertoires were released. Deeply sampled blood TCRbeta repertoires from subjects exposed to, actively infected with, or recovered from COVID-19 were included in the dataset. Where HLA class I and class II types were available, the types were taken from metadata supplied by the sample provider, not from assay-based typing. The material from the prospective study consisted of cDNA or gDNA derived from T cells, B-cell-depleted T cells, or PBMCs. The sample metadata nearly always contained a de-identified subject ID, COVID-19 status, age in years and sex. Samples were obtained from the ongoing ImmuneRACE study (first 160 participants) and from 1,254 subjects provided by 6 global collaborators.

This clone was found once. This clone's antigen is unknown. It has no much larger one-base neighbor in the sample; base qualities were not kept. TCRbeta CDR3 regions were amplified from genomic DNA using the immunoSEQ Assay, a bias-controlled multiplex PCR. The study's own analysis went as follows. Within the assay, amplification of reference gene primers was used to estimate how many nucleated cells each sample contained. To quantify the absolute abundance of each unique TCRbeta CDR3 rearrangement, sequence reads were collapsed and filtered. For each sample, productive Simpson clonality was calculated as the square root of Simpson's diversity index over productive rearrangements. Imported from immuneACCESS, the table was reduced by TCRdb to in-frame sequences with V and J called. These copies leave out some clones; in studies compared against another copy, an unresolved V gene accounts for under half, and the cause of the remainder is not known. V and J calls and clone size are given by that table; D and trimming were obtained from the DNA. Present in this sample are 200,000 to 250,000 clones, around nine tenths of which were seen just once. About 18% of the sample belongs to the ten largest clones.

CDR3 length: 17 amino acids, cysteine to phenylalanine. The kept DNA is CDR3 alone, 51 bases in frame from the first base. Here V drops 1 base and J drops 5 bases, and the junction holds 9 bases not matched to any gene. CDR1 is given as LGHNA and CDR2 as YSLEER, both from the germline V gene. General conclusions and limits of the study: How much clinical and demographic metadata was included differed by source and by participant, and the metadata was provided uncurated.

In Seattle, one collaborating source enrolled patients while the infection was active and tracked those patients longitudinally over the course of disease. Whole blood was collected in K2EDTA tubes by collaborating institutions according to the institutions' own protocols. For TCRbeta analysis, collaborator samples were shipped as frozen whole blood, as isolated PBMCs, or as DNA extracted from either sample type. The receptor's source is a man aged 50 or older with COVID-19, enrolled during active disease. Sequencing input: peripheral blood. The chain is encoded by TRBV4-3 joined to TRBJ2-5, and 11 junctional nucleotides match TRBD2. CDR3 sequence: CASSQVGIAGGHETQYF. The nucleotide sequence is TGCGCCAGCAGCCAAGTGGGGATAGCGGGGGGGCATGAGACCCAGTACTTC.